Described below is a single T cell receptor (beta chain) sequence and its context. This entry belongs to a study of blood T cells in healthy people across ages. The V and J ends lost 6 bases and 3 bases respectively, with 6 bases between them. Germline CDR1 is SNHLY and CDR2 is FYNNEI. The CDR3 consists of 11 residues. A J-beta primer mix and a sample-barcoded 5' primer were used in a second PCR of about 7 to 12 cycles. MiXCR was run by TCRdb on the 5' RACE reads, yielding one entry per CDR3 protein. The sample has about 1.4 million distinct CDR3 sequences; approximately 59% are singletons. This clonotype was sampled from a young man in good health. V gene TRBV2 combines with J gene TRBJ2-7; no definite D call. The sample consisted of blood. The CDR3 here is CASSRIYEQYF. In DNA form, the CDR3 reads TGTGCCAGCAGCCGCATCTACGAGCAGTACTTC.